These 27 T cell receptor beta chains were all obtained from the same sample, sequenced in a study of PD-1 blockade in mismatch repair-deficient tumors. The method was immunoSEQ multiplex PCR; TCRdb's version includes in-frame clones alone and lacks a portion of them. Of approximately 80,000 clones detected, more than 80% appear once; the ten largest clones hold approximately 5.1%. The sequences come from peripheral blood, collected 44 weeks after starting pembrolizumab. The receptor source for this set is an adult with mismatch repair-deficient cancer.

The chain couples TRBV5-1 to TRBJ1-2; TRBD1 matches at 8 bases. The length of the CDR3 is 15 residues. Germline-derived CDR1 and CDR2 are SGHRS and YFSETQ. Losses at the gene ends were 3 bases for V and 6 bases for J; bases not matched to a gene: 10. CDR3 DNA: TGCGCCAGCAGCTCCTACTCGGCAGGGGGCGATGGCTACACCTTC. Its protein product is CASSSYSAGGDGYTF. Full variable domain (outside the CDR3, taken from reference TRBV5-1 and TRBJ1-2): KAGVTQTPRYLIKTRGQQVTLSCSPISGHRSVSWYQQTPGQGLQFLFEYFSETQRNKGNFPGRFSGRQFSNSRSEMNVSTLELGDSALYLCASSSYSAGGDGYTFGSGTRLTVV.

The CDR3 spells CASSQDWSGVEQYF. The CDR3 bases are TGTGCCAGCAGCCAAGATTGGTCAGGTGTCGAGCAGTACTTC. The V call is TRBV14, the J call TRBJ2-7; D is uncertain. Germline V gives CDR1 SGHDN, CDR2 FVKESK. Trimming stripped 0 bases from V and 6 bases from J, with 12 bases between. This CDR3 spans 14 amino acids.

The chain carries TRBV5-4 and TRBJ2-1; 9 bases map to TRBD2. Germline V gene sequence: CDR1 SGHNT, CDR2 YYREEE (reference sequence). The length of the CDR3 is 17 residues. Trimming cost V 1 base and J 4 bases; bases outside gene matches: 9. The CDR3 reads CASSLSGGRAGYNEQFF. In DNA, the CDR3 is TGTGCCAGCAGCTTGTCAGGCGGGAGGGCCGGTTACAATGAGCAGTTCTTC.

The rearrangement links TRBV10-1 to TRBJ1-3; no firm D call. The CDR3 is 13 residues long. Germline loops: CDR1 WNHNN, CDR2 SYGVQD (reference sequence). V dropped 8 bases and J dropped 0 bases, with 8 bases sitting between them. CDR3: CASRRGSGNTIYF. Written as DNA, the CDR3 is TGCGCCAGCCGGCGGGGCTCTGGAAACACCATATATTTT.

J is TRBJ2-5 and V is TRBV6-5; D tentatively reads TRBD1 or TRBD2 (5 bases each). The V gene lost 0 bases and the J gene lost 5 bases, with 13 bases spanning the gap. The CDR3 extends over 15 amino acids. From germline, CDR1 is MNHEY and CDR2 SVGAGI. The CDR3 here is CASSYSPAGTETQYF. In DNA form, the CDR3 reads TGTGCCAGCAGTTACTCTCCGGCAGGGACGGAGACCCAGTACTTC.

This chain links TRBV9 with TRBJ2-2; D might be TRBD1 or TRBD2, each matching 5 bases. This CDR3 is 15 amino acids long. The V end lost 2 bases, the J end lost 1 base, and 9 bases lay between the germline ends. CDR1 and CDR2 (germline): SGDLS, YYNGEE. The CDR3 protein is CASSVGTVNTGELFF. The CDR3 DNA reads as TGTGCCAGCAGCGTCGGGACGGTGAACACCGGGGAGCTGTTTTTT. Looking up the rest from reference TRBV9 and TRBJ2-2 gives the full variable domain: DSGVTQTPKHLITATGQRVTLRCSPRSGDLSVYWYQQSLDQGLQFLIQYYNGEERAKGNILERFSAQQFPDLHSELNLSSLELGDSALYFCASSVGTVNTGELFFGEGSRLTVL.

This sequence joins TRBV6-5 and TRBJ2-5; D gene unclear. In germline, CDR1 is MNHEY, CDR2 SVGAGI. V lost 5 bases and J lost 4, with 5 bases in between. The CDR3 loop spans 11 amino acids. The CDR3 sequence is CASSNLETQYF. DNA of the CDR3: TGTGCCAGCAGTAACCTAGAGACCCAGTACTTC.

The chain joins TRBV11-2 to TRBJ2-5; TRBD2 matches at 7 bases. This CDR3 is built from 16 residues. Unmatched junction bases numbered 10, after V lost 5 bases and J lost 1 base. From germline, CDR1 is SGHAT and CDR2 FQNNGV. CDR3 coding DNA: TGTGCCAGCAGCACCTGGACTAGTGCGGGCCAAGAGACCCAGTACTTC. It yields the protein CASSTWTSAGQETQYF.

The DNA for the CDR3 is TGTGCCAGTAGGGGGAGGGGGACCGCTAACTATGGCTACACCTTC. This codes for CASRGRGTANYGYTF. The chain is built from TRBV19 and TRBJ1-2; D possibly corresponds to TRBD1 (6 bases). CDR1 is LNHDA and CDR2 is SQIVND in the germline V gene (reference sequence). The CDR3 length is 15 residues. The germline V and J ends were trimmed by 6 bases and 0 bases, with 14 bases remaining between them.

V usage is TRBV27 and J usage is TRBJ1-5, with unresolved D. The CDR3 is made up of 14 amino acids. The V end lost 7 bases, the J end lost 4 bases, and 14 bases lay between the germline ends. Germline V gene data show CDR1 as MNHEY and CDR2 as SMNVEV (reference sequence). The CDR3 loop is CASTYPGQNQPQHF. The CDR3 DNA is TGTGCCAGCACTTACCCGGGTCAAAATCAGCCCCAGCATTTT.

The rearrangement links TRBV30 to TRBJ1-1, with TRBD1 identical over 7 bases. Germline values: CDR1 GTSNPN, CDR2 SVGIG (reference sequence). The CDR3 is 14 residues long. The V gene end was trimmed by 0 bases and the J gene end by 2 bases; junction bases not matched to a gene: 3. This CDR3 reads CAWSVTGTNTEAFF. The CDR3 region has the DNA TGTGCCTGGAGTGTGACAGGGACCAACACTGAAGCTTTCTTT. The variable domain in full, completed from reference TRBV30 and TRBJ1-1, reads SQTIHQWPATLVQPVGSPLSLECTVEGTSNPNLYWYRQAAGRGLQLLFYSVGIGQISSEVPQNLSASRPQDRQFILSSKKLLLSDSGFYLCAWSVTGTNTEAFFGQGTRLTVV.

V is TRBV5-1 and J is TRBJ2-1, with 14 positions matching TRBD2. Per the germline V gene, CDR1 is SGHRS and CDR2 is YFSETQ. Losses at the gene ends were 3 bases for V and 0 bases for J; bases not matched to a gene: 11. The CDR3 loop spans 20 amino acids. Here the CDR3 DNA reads TGCGCCAGCAGCTCCGGACTAGCGGGAGGTATTTCTAGCTCCTACAATGAGCAGTTCTTC. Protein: CASSSGLAGGISSSYNEQFF.

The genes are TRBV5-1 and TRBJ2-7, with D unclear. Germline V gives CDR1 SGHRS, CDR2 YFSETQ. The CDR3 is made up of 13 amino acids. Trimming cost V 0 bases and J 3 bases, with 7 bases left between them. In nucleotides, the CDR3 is TGCGCCAGCAGCTTGGTCGCTGACTACGAGCAGTACTTC. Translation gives CASSLVADYEQYF.

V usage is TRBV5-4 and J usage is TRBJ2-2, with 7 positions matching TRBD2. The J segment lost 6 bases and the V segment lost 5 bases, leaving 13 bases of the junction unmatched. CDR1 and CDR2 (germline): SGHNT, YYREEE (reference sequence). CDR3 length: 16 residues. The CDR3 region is CASSLGGRGFAGELFF. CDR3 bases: TGTGCCAGCAGTCTGGGGGGGAGAGGTTTCGCCGGGGAGCTGTTTTTT.

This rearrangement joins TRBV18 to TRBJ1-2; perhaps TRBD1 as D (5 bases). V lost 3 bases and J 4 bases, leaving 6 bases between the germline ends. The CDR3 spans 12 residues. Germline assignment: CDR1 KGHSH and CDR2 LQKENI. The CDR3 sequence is CASSPGVYGYTF. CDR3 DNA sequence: TGTGCCAGCTCACCGGGGGTCTATGGCTACACCTTC.

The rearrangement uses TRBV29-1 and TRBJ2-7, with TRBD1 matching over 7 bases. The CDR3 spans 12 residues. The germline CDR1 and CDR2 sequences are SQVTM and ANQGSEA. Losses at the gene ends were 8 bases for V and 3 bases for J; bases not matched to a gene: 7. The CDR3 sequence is CSYNRGSYEQYF. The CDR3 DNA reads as TGCAGCTATAACAGGGGAAGCTACGAGCAGTACTTC.

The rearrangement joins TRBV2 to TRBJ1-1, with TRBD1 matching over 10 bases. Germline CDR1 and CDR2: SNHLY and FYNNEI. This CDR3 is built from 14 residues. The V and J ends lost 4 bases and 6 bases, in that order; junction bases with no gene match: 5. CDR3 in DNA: TGTGCCAGCAGTGTCGACAGGGGGCGAGCTGAAGCTTTCTTT. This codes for CASSVDRGRAEAFF. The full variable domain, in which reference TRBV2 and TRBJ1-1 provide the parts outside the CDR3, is EPEVTQTPSHQVTQMGQEVILRCVPISNHLYFYWYRQILGQKVEFLVSFYNNEISEKSEIFDDQFSVERPDGSNFTLKIRSTKLEDSAMYFCASSVDRGRAEAFFGQGTRLTVV.

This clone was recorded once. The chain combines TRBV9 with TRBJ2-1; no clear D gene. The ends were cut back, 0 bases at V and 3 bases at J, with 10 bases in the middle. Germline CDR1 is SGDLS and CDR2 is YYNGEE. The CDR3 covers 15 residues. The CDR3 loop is CASSVDVSYYNEQFF. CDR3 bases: TGTGCCAGCAGCGTAGATGTTTCATACTACAATGAGCAGTTCTTC.

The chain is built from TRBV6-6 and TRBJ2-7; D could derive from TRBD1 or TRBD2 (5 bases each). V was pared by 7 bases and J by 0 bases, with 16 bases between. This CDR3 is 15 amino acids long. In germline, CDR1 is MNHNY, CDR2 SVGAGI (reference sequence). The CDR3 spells CASTYRPGSSYEQYF. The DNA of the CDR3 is TGTGCCAGCACCTACCGGCCAGGGAGCTCCTACGAGCAGTACTTC.

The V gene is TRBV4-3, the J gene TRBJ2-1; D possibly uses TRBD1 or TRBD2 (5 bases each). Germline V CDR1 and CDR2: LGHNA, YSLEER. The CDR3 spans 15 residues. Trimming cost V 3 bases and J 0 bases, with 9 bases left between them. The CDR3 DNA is TGCGCCAGCAGCCATGGGACCGGCTCCTACAATGAGCAGTTCTTC. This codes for CASSHGTGSYNEQFF.

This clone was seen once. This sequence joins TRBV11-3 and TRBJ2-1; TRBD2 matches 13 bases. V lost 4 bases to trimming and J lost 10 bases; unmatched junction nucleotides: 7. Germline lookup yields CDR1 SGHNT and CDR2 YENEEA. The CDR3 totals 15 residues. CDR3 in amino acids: CASSSRTSGSGEQFF. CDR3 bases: TGTGCCAGCAGCTCCAGGACTAGCGGGAGTGGAGAGCAGTTCTTC.

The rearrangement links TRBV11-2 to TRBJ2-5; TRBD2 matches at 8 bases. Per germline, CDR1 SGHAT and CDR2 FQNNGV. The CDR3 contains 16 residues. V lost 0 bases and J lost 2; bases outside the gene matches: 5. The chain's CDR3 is CASSLDRSGGQETQYF. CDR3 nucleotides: TGTGCCAGCAGCTTAGATCGGTCGGGAGGGCAAGAGACCCAGTACTTC.

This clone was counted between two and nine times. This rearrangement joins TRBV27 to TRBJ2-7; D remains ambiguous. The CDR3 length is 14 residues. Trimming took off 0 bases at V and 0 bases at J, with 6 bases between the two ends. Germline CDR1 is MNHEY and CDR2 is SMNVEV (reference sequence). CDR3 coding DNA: TGTGCCAGCAGTTTATCGGCGAGCTCCTACGAGCAGTACTTC. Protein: CASSLSASSYEQYF.

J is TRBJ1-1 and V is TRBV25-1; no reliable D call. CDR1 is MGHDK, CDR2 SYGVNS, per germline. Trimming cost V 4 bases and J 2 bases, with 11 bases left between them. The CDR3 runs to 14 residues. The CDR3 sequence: CASSAKTANTEAFF. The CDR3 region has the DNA TGTGCCAGCAGTGCAAAGACGGCTAACACTGAAGCTTTCTTT.

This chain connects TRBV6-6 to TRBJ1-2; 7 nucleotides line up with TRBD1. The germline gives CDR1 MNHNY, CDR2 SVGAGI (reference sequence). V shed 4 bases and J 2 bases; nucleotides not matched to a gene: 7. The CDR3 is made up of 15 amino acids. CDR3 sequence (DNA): TGTGCCAGCAGTTTTACAGGGGCGACGAACTATGGCTACACCTTC. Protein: CASSFTGATNYGYTF.

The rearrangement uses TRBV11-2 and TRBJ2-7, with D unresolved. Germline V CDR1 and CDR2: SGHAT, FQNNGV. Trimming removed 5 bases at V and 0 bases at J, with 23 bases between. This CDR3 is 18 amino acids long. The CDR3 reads CASSIEVPFTKSSYEQYF. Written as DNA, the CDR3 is TGTGCCAGCAGCATCGAGGTGCCCTTCACTAAAAGCTCCTACGAGCAGTACTTC.

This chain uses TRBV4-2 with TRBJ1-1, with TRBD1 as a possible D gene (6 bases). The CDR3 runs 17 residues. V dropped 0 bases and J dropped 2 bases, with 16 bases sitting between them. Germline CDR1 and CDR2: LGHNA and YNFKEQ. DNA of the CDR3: TGTGCCAGCAGCCAAGAGGGCGAGACAGGCTTAAACACTGAAGCTTTCTTT. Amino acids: CASSQEGETGLNTEAFF.